This T cell receptor beta chain was recovered during a study of T-cell memory formation after mild COVID-19. Study-level results: The study detected some responding clones in pre-infection memory, suggesting cross-reactive memory joined.

From 5'RACE with constant-segment primers came TCR alpha and TCR beta cDNA libraries that carried sample barcodes and UMIs. TCRdb recomputed calls from the 5' RACE reads with MiXCR, one row per CDR3 protein. The sample lists approximately 200,000 distinct CDR3 sequences; around 15% were seen once. Germline V gives CDR1 SEHNR, CDR2 FQNEAQ (reference sequence). The length of the CDR3 is 14 residues. Trimming cost V 5 bases and J 0 bases, with 10 bases left between them. On this clonotype: What it binds is unknown.

The receptor's source is an adult woman who had mild COVID-19 (a few samples of this study predate the infection). Cell type and time point are not known. The sequencing sample was made of PBMCs or a T cell subset sorted from them (not recorded which). V usage is TRBV7-9 and J usage is TRBJ1-1; D ambiguous. The CDR3 reads CASSQKALNTEAFF. In DNA, the CDR3 is TGTGCCAGCAGCCAGAAGGCTCTGAACACTGAAGCTTTCTTT.